The present T cell receptor (beta chain) was sequenced within a study of T-cell memory formation after mild COVID-19. Regarding the study as a whole: Contracting CD4+ clones were located mainly in CM and EM, and CD8+ clones in EMRA.

On this clonotype itself: Its antigen is as yet unknown. At one end, the junction sequence differs from germline, possibly due to a read error.

The authors produced TCR alpha and TCR beta cDNA libraries with sample barcodes and UMIs by 5'RACE using constant-segment primers. TCRdb ran MiXCR on the 5' RACE reads and lists one entry per CDR3 protein. This table holds some 180,000 distinct CDR3 sequences, 10% to 15% found once. There are 15 residues in the CDR3. Germline-derived CDR1 and CDR2 are SSHAT and FNYEAQ (reference sequence). The sample was PBMCs or a T cell subset sorted from them (not recorded which). The receptor was derived from a man aged 18 to 35 who had mild COVID-19 (a few samples of this study predate the infection). Cell type and time point are not known. The chain combines TRBV7-7 with TRBJ2-5; 11 positions match TRBD2. Here the CDR3 reads CASSTTSGGGETQYF. The CDR3 region has the DNA TGTGCTAGCAGCACTACTAGCGGGGGAGGTGAGACCCAGTACTTC.